This T cell receptor beta chain was observed in a study of CD8 T cells in ankylosing spondylitis. Whole-study results and caveats: What seemed typical of ankylosing spondylitis blood was a TCR beta motif built from several highly homologous variants. Significant enrichment of disease-linked clones was reported in matched ankylosing spondylitis synovial fluid.

Between the trimmed V and J ends, which lost 1 base and 6 bases, there was a span of 13 bases. The CDR3 runs to 15 residues. Germline values: CDR1 SGHVS, CDR2 FQNEAQ. A quantitative 5'-RACE method, one with molecular barcodes, was used to make TCR beta libraries. TCRdb re-analysed the 5' RACE reads in MiXCR, keeping a single row per CDR3 protein. The profile covers about 440,000 distinct CDR3 sequences, with under 20% appearing a single time and approximately 1% taken by the ten largest. This clonotype was counted once. Its antigen is currently unknown. The sequencing sample was made of blood, either unsorted or a sorted T cell fraction (not recorded which). The chain recombines TRBV7-8 with TRBJ2-1; D is possibly TRBD2 (6 bases). The receptor was derived from a male donor with ankylosing spondylitis. CDR3 in amino acids: CASSLGRETTNEQFF. The CDR3 DNA is TGTGCCAGCAGCTTAGGACGGGAGACAACCAATGAGCAGTTCTTC.